This T cell receptor (beta chain) came from a study of cytomegalovirus exposure and HLA in healthy donors. Study results and limitations: Some public TCRs appeared in many individuals, while most sequences were rare. Within the data, a cluster of highly shared sequence variants was likely a sequencing artifact. A few CMV-associated chains were confirmed in vitro to be specific for CMV antigens.

Use of 60 Vbeta and 13 Jbeta primers characterized the PCR. Data came from immunoSEQ multiplex PCR; TCRdb stores just in-frame clones and leaves some out. This table holds 80,000 to 95,000 clones, 65% to 80% found once. V was pared by 7 bases and J by 11 bases, with 16 bases of the junction left unmatched. This CDR3 is built from 13 residues. From germline, CDR1 is SQVTM and CDR2 ANQGSEA. To note about this clone: Antigen unknown.

The sequencing input was PBMCs. The clonotype comes from a woman between 18 and 30 years old in good health and CMV-seropositive. The V and J genes are TRBV29-1 and TRBJ1-1; 7 nucleotides agree with TRBD1. CDR3: CSAIRGISWEAFF. CDR3 nucleotide sequence: TGCAGCGCGATCAGGGGGATCTCTTGGGAGGCTTTCTTT.